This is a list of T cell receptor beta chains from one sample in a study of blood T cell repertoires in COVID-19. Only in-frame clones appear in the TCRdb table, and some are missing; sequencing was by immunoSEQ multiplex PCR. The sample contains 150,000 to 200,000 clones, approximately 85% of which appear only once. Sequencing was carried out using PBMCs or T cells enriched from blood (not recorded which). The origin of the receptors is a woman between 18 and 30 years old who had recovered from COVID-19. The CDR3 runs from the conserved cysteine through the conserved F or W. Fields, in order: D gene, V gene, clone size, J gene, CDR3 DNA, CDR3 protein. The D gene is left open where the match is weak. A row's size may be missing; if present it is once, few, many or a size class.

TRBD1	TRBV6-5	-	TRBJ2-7	TGTGCCAGCAGGACCGGGACAGGGGGAGACGAGCAGTACTTC	CASRTGTGGDEQYF
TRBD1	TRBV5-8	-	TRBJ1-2	TGTGCCAGCAGCTTGGCCGGGGACCGGACAGGGACGTCTAACTATGGCTACACCTTC	CASSLAGDRTGTSNYGYTF
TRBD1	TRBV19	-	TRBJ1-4	TGTGCCAGTAGTACCGGACAGGGGGTGGCTTTTTTT	CASSTGQGVAFF
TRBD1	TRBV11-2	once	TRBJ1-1	TGTGCCAGCAGCCCCCAGGGGGGTCACACTGAAGCTTTCTTT	CASSPQGGHTEAFF
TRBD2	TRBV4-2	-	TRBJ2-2	TGTGCCAGCAGCCCCCTGACTAGCGGGGCGAACACCGGGGAGCTGTTTTTT	CASSPLTSGANTGELFF
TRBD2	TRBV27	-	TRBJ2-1	TGTGCCAGCAGTTTTTTCACTAGCGGGGGTGAGCAGTTCTTC	CASSFFTSGGEQFF
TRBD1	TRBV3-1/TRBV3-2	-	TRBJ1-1	TGTGCCAGCAGCCAAGACGTGGGACAGAGAAACACTGAAGCTTTCTTT	CASSQDVGQRNTEAFF
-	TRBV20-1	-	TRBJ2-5	TGCAGTTCTCAGGGGGAGACCCAGTACTTC	CSSQGETQYF
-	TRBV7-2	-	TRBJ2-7	TGTGCCAGCAGCTTAGGGGGGGGCCCTGGTTACGAGCAGTACTTC	CASSLGGGPGYEQYF
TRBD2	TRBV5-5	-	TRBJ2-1	TGTGCCAGCAGCCTATACCACCGGGACTACTACAATGAGCAGTTCTTC	CASSLYHRDYYNEQFF
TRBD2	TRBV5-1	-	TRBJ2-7	TGCGCCAGCAGCTTGGGGCGGGAGGGCCAGCACGAGCAGTACTTC	CASSLGREGQHEQYF
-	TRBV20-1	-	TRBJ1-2	TGCAGTGGCCGGTCTAACTATGGCTACACCTTC	CSGRSNYGYTF
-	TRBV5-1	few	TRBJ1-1	TGCGCCAGCAGCTTGGTGCGGCTAACTGAAGCTTTCTTT	CASSLVRLTEAFF
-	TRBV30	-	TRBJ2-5	TGTGCCTGGAGGGGGAGTGAGACCCAGTACTTC	CAWRGSETQYF
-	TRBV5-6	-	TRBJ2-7	TGTGCCAGCAGCTCCGGGGGTCGTTGGGAGCAGTACTTC	CASSSGGRWEQYF
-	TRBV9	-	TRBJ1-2	TGTGCCAGCAGCGCAGGACAATTTAATGGCTACACCTTC	CASSAGQFNGYTF
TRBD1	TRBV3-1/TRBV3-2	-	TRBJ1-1	TGTGCCAGCAGCCCACCACCCGACAGGGACCCTTTGAACACTGAAGCTTTCTTT	CASSPPPDRDPLNTEAFF
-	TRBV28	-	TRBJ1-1	TGTGCCAGCAGGAGGGTCCGGGGCACTGAAGCTTTCTTT	CASRRVRGTEAFF
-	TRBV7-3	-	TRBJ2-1	TGTGCCAGCAGCTTAACTAGACAGGTTGAGCAGTTCTTC	CASSLTRQVEQFF
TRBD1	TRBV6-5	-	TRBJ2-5	TGTGCCAGCAGGAACAGGGGGCTAGAGACCCAGTACTTC	CASRNRGLETQYF
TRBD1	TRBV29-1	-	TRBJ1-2	TGCAGCGTTGGGGACAGGGTGGATGGCTACACCTTC	CSVGDRVDGYTF
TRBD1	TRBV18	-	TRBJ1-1	TGTGCCAGCTCACCCGGCAGGGGGGAAAAAGGAGGTACTGAAGCTTTCTTT	CASSPGRGEKGGTEAFF
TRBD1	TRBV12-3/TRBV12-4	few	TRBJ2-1	TGTGCCAGCAGCATCAACAGGGGTGAGCAGTTCTTC	CASSINRGEQFF
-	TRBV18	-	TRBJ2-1	TGTGCCAGCTTCACGGTGGGACTCGATGAGCAGTTCTTC	CASFTVGLDEQFF
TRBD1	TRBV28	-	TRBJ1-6	TGTGCCAGCCAACTAGCCGGGACAGGGCCATCACCCCTCCACTTT	CASQLAGTGPSPLHF
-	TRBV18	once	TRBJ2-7	TGTGCCAGCTCACCACAGAACACCTACGAGCAGTACTTC	CASSPQNTYEQYF
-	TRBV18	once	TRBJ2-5	TGTGCCAGCTCACCCAGGGGACATCAAGAGACCCAGTACTTC	CASSPRGHQETQYF